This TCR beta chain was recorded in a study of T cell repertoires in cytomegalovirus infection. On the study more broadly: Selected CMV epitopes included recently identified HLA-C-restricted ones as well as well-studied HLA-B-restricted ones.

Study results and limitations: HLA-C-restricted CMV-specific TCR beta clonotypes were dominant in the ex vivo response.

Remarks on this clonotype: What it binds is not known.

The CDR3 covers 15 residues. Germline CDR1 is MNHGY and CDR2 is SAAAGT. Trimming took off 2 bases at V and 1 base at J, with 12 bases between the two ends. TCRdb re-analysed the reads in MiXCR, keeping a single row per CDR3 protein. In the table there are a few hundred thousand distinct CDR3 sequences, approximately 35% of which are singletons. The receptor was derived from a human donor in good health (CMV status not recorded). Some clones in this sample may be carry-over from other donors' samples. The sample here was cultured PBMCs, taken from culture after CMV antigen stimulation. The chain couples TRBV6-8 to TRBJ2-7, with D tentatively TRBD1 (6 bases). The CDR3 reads CASSYKEGGSYEQYF. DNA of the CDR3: TGTGCCAGCAGTTACAAGGAAGGGGGTTCCTACGAGCAGTACTTC.